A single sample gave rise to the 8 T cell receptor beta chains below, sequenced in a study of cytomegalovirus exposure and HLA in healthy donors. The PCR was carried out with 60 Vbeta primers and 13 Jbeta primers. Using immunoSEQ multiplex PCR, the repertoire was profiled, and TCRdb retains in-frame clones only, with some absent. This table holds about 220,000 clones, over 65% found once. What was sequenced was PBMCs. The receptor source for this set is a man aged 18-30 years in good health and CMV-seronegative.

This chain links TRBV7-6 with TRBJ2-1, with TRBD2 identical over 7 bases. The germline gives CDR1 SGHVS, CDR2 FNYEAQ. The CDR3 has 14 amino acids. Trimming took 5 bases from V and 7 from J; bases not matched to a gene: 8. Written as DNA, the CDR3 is TGTGCCAGCAGCCCCGGGCGGGAGTCAAATGAGCAGTTCTTC. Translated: CASSPGRESNEQFF.

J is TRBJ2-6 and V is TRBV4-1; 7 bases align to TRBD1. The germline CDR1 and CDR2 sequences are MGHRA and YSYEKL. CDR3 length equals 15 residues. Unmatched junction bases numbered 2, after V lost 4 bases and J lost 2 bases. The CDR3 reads CASSPTGTGANVLTF. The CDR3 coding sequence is TGCGCCAGCAGCCCGACAGGGACTGGGGCCAACGTCCTGACTTTC.

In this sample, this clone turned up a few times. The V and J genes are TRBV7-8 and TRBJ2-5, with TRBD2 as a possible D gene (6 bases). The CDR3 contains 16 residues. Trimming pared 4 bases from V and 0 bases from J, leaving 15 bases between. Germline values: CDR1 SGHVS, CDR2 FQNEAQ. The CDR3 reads CASSYLAGGYQETQYF. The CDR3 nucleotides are TGTGCCAGCAGCTACTTAGCTGGGGGGTACCAAGAGACCCAGTACTTC.

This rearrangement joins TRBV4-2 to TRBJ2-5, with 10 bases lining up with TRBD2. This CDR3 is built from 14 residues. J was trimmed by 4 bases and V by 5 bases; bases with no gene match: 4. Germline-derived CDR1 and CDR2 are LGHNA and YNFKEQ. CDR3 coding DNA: TGTGCCAGCAGCTCTCTAGCGGGAGTAGAGACCCAGTACTTC. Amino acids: CASSSLAGVETQYF.

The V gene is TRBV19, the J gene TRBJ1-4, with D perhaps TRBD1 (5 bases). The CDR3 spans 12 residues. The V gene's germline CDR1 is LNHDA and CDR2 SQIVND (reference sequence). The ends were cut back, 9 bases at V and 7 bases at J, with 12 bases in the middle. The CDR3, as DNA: TGTGCCAGCGGGCAGGGAGGTGAAAAACTGTTTTTT. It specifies CASGQGGEKLFF.

Here the CDR3 reads CASRRLAGGLYNEQFF. The CDR3 nucleotides read TGTGCCAGCAGGAGACTAGCGGGAGGGTTATACAATGAGCAGTTCTTC. The chain couples TRBV27 to TRBJ2-1, with 14 bases aligning to TRBD2. Germline V CDR1 and CDR2: MNHEY, SMNVEV (reference sequence). The J segment lost 4 bases and the V segment lost 6 bases, leaving 5 bases of the junction unmatched. This CDR3 region has 16 residues.

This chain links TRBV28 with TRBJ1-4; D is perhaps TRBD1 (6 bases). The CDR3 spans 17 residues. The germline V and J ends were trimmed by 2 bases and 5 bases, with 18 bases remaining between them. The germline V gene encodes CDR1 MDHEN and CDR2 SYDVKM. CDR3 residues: CASSLRETGTLNEKLFF. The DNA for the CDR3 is TGTGCCAGCAGTTTAAGAGAAACCGGGACATTGAATGAAAAACTGTTTTTT.

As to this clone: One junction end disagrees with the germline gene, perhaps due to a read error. The CDR3 loop reads CVSSPRTDEQYF. In DNA, the CDR3 is TGTGTCAGCAGCCCGCGGACAGACGAGCAGTACTTC. This sequence joins TRBV7-8 and TRBJ2-7, with a weak D call TRBD1 (6 bases). There are 12 residues in the CDR3. The germline V gene encodes CDR1 SGHVS and CDR2 FQNEAQ.